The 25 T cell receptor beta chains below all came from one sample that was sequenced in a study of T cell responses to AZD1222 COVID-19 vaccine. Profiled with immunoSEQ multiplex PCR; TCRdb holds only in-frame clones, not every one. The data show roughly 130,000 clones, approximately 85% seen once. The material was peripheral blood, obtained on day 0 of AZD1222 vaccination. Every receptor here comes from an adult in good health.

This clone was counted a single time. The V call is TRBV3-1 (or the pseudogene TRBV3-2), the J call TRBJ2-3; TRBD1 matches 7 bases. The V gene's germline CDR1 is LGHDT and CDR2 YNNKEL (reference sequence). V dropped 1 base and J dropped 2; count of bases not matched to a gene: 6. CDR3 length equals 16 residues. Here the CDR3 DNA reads TGTGCCAGCAGCCAAGGCTCCCAGGGGGTCACAGATACGCAGTATTTT. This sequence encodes CASSQGSQGVTDTQYF.

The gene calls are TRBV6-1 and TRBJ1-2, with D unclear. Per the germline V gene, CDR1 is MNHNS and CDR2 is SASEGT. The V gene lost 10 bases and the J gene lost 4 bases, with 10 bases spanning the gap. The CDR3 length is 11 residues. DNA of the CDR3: TGTGCCACCACGGGGTCCTATGGCTACACCTTC. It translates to CATTGSYGYTF.

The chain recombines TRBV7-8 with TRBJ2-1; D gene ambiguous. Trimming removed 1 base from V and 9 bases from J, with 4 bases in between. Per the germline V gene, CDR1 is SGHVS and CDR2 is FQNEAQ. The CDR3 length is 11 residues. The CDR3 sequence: CASSLGSEQFF. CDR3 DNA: TGTGCCAGCAGCTTAGGGAGTGAGCAGTTCTTC. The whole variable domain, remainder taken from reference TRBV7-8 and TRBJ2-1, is GAGVSQSPRYKVAKRGQDVALRCDPISGHVSLFWYQQALGQGPEFLTYFQNEAQLDKSGLPSDRFFAERPEGSVSTLKIQRTQQEDSAVYLCASSLGSEQFFGPGTRLTVL.

CDR3 sequence: CASTPGTGGLNEKLFF. CDR3 nucleotides: TGTGCCAGCACCCCTGGGACAGGGGGCCTGAATGAAAAACTGTTTTTT. The V gene is TRBV4-2, the J gene TRBJ1-4; 12 bases fit TRBD1. This CDR3 is built from 16 residues. The germline CDR1 and CDR2 sequences are LGHNA and YNFKEQ. V shed 7 bases and J 5 bases; nucleotides not matched to a gene: 8.

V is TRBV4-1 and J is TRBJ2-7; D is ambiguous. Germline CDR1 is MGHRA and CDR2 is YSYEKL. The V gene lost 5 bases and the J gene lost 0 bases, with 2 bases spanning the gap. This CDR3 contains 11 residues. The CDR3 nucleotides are TGCGCCAGCAGCGACTCCTACGAGCAGTACTTC. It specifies CASSDSYEQYF.

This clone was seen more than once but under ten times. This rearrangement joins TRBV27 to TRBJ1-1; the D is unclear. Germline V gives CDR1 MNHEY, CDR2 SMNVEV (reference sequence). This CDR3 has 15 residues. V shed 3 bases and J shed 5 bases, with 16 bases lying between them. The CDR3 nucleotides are TGTGCCAGCAGTTTCCTCGGCAGGACCGGGACTGAAGCTTTCTTT. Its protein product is CASSFLGRTGTEAFF.

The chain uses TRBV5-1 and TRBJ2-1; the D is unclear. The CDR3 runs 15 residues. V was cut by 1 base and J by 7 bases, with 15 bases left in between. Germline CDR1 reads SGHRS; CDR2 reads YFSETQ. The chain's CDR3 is CASSLRIGSTNEQFF. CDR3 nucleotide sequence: TGCGCCAGCAGCTTGAGGATTGGCTCTACAAATGAGCAGTTCTTC.

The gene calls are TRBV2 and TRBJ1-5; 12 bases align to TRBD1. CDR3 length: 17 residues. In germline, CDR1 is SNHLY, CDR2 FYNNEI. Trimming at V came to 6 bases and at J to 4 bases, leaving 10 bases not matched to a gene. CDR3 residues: CASSDPGQGARNQPQHF. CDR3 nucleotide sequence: TGTGCCAGCAGCGATCCGGGACAGGGGGCGCGTAATCAGCCCCAGCATTTT.

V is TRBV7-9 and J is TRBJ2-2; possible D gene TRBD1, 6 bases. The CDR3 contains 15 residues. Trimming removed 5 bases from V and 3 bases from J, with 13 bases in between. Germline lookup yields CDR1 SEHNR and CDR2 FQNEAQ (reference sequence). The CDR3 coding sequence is TGTGCCAGCAGCAGGACAGAGATACACACCGGGGAGCTGTTTTTT. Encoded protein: CASSRTEIHTGELFF.

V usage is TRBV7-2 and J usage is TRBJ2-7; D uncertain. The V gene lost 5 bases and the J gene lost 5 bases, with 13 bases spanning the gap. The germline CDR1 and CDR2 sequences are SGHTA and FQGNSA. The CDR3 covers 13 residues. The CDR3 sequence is CASSKTGRDEQYF. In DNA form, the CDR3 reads TGTGCCAGCAGCAAAACCGGACGTGACGAGCAGTACTTC. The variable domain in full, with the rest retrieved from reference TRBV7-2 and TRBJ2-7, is GAGVSQSPSNKVTEKGKDVELRCDPISGHTALYWYRQSLGQGLEFLIYFQGNSAPDKSGLPSDRFSAERTGGSVSTLTIQRTQQEDSAVYLCASSKTGRDEQYFGPGTRLTVT.

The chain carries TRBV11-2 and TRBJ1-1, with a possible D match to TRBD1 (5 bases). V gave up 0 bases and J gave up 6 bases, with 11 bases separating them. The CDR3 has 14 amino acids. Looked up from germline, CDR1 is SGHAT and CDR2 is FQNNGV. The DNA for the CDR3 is TGTGCCAGCAGCTTAGAACTTAGGGGCTCTGAAGCTTTCTTT. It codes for CASSLELRGSEAFF.

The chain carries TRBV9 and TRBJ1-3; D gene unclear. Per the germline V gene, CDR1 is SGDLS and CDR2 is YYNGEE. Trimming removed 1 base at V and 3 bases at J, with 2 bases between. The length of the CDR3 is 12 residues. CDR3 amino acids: CASSVNGNTIYF. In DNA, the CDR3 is TGTGCCAGCAGCGTAAATGGAAACACCATATATTTT.

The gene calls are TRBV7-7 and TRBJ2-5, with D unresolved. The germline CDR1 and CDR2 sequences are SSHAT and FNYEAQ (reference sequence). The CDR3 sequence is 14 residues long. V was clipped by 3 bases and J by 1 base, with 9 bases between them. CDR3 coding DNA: TGTGCCAGCAGCTTTGGCGGCAGCCAAGAGACCCAGTACTTC. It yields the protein CASSFGGSQETQYF.

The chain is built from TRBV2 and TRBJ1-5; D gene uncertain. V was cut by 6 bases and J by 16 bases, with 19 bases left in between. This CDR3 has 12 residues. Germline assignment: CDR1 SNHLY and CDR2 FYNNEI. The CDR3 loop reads CASSPNGRFFHF. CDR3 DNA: TGTGCCAGCAGCCCGAACGGGAGGTTCTTCCATTTT.

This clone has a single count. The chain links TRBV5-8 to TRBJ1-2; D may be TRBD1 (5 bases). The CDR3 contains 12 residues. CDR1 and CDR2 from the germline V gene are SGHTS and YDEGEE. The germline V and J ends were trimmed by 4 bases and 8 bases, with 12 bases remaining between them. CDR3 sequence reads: CASSLRGTGYTF. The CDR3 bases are TGTGCCAGCAGCCTTCGGGGGACGGGCTACACCTTC.

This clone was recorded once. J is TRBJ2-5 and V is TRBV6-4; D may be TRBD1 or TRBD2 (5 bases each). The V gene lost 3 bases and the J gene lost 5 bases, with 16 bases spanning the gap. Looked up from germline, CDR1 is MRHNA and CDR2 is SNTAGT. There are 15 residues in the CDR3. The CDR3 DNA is TGTGCCAGCAGTGAGAGGGACGGAATGCGGGAGACCCAGTACTTC. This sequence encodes CASSERDGMRETQYF.

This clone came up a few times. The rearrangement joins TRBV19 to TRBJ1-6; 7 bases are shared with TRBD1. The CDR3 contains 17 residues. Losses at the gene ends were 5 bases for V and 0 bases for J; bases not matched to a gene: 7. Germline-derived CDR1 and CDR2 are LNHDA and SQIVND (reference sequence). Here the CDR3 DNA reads TGTGCCAGTAGTTTGGGACAGCACTTCTCCTATAATTCACCCCTCCACTTT. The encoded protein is CASSLGQHFSYNSPLHF. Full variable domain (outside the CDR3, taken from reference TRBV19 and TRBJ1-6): DGGITQSPKYLFRKEGQNVTLSCEQNLNHDAMYWYRQDPGQGLRLIYYSQIVNDFQKGDIAEGYSVSREKKESFPLTVTSAQKNPTAFYLCASSLGQHFSYNSPLHFGNGTRLTVT.

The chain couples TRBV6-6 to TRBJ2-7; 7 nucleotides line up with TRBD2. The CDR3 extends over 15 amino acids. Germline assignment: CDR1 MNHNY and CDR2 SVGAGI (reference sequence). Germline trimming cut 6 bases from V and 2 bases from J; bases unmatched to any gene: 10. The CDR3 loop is CASRGQWGRAYEQYF. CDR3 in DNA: TGTGCCAGCAGGGGTCAGTGGGGGAGGGCCTACGAGCAGTACTTC.

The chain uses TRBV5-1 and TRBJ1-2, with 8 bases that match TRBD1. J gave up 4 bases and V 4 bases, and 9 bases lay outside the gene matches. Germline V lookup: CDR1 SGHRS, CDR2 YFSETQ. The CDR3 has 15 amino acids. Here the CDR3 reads CASSPGQGYGYGYTF. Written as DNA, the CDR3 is TGCGCCAGCAGCCCCGGACAGGGTTATGGCTATGGCTACACCTTC.

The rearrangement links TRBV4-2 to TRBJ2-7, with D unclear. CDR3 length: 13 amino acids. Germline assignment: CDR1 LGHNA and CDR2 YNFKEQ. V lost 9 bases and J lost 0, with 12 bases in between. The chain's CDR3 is CASTTPSSYEQYF. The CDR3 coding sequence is TGTGCCAGTACGACTCCTAGCTCCTACGAGCAGTACTTC.

DNA of the CDR3: TGTGCCAGCAGTTTATCGATCAGTGGACGGGCAGATACGCAGTATTTT. This gives the protein CASSLSISGRADTQYF. V gene TRBV27 combines with J gene TRBJ2-3; D unclear. Trimming removed 0 bases from V and 4 bases from J, with 14 bases in between. CDR1 and CDR2 (germline): MNHEY, SMNVEV (reference sequence). There are 16 residues in the CDR3.

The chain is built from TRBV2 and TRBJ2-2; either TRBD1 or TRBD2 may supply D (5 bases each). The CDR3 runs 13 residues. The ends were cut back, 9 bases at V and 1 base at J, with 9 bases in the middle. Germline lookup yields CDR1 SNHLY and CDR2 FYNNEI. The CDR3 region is CASRDGNTGELFF. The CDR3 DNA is TGTGCCAGTCGGGACGGGAACACCGGGGAGCTGTTTTTT.

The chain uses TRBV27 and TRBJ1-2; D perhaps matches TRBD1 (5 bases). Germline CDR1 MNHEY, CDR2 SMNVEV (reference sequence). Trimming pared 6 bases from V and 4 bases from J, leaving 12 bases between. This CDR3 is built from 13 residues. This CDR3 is CASRKGQGYGYTF. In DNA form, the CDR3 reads TGTGCCAGCAGGAAGGGCCAGGGCTATGGCTACACCTTC.

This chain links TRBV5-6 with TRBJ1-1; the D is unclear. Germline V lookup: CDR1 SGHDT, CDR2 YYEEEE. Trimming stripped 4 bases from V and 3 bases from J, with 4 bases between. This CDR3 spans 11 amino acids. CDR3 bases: TGTGCCAGCAGCGCATACACTGAAGCTTTCTTT. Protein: CASSAYTEAFF.

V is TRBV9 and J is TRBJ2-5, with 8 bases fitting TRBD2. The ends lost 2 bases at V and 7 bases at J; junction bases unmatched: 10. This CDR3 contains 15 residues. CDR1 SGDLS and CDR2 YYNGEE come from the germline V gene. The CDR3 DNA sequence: TGTGCCAGCAGCGTGAGCGGGAGTGAGGGAGGGACCCAGTACTTC. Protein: CASSVSGSEGGTQYF.